This TCR beta chain was sequenced for a study of blood T cells in healthy people across ages. Study findings and constraints: PBMCs went unsorted, and a conclusive naive versus antigen-experienced comparison was therefore prevented. Compared with aged donors, long-lived donors showed fewer expanded clones, suggesting selection. Age brought a roughly linear fall in TCR beta diversity measured per million T cells.

The use of a sample-barcoded 5' primer and a J-beta primer mix characterized a second PCR of about 6 to 11 cycles. A template-switch adaptor that had 12 random nucleotides put a tag on each cDNA molecule. Using its own MiXCR run on the 5' RACE reads, TCRdb lists one record per CDR3 protein. The sample lists hundreds of thousands of distinct CDR3 sequences; 45% to 50% were seen once. Remarks on this clonotype: Its antigen is still unknown.

The sequence came from a woman aged 55-69 years in good health. Sequencing used blood.

The CDR3 DNA sequence: TGTGCCAGCAGTCACAGGGTTAGCACAGATACGCAGTATTTT. It encodes CASSHRVSTDTQYF. The chain combines TRBV12-3 or TRBV12-4 with TRBJ2-3; D possibly corresponds to TRBD1 (6 bases). V was trimmed by 5 bases and J by 0 bases, leaving 9 bases between them. The CDR3 spans 14 residues.